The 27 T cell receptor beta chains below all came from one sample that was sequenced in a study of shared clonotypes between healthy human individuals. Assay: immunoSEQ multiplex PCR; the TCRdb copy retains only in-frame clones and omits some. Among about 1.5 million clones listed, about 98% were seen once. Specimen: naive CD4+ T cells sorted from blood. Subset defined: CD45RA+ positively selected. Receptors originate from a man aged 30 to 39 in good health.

The CDR3 DNA is TGTGCCAGCTCACCAACCGGAGACAGGGTTGTTACGCAGTATTTT. This codes for CASSPTGDRVVTQYF. The chain combines TRBV18 with TRBJ2-3; TRBD1 aligns across 7 bases. This CDR3 has 15 amino acids. V lost 2 bases, J lost 8 bases, and 10 bases stayed unmatched. The V gene's germline CDR1 is KGHSH and CDR2 LQKENI.

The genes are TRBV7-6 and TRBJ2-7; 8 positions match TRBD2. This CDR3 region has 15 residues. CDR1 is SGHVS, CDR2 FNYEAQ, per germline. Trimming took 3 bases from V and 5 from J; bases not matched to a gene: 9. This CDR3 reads CASSFTGTRGNEQYF. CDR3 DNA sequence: TGTGCCAGCAGCTTCACCGGGACTAGAGGGAACGAGCAGTACTTC.

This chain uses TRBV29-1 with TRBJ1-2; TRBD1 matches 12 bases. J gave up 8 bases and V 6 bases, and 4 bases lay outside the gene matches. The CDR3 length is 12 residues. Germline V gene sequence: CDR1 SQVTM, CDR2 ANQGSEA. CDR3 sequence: CSVGQGALGYTF. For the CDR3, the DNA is TGCAGCGTGGGACAGGGGGCGCTGGGCTACACCTTC.

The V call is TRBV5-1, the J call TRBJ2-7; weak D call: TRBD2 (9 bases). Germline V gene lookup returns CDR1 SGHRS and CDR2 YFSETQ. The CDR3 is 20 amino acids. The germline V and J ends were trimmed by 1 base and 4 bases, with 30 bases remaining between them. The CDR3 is CASSLNFRGQLASGTYEQYF. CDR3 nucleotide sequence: TGCGCCAGCAGCTTGAATTTCAGGGGGCAGTTGGCTAGCGGGACGTACGAGCAGTACTTC.

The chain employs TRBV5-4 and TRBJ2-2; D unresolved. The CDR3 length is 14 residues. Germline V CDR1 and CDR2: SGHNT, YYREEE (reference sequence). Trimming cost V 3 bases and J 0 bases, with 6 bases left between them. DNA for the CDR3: TGTGCCAGCAGCTCGGAAGCGAACACCGGGGAGCTGTTTTTT. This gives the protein CASSSEANTGELFF.

This CDR3 reads CASSFWAASLGEQYF. CDR3 in DNA: TGTGCCAGCAGCTTTTGGGCAGCGTCCCTGGGAGAGCAGTACTTC. V gene TRBV7-9 combines with J gene TRBJ2-7; D uncertain. This CDR3 has 15 residues. The ends were cut back, 3 bases at V and 7 bases at J, with 19 bases in the middle. CDR1 is SEHNR and CDR2 is FQNEAQ in the germline V gene (reference sequence).

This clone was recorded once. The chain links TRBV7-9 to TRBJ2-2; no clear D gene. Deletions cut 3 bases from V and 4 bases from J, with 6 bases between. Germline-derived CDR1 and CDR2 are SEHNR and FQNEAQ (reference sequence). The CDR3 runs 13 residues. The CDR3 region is CASSFARTGELFF. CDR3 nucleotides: TGTGCCAGCAGCTTCGCGCGCACCGGGGAGCTGTTTTTT.

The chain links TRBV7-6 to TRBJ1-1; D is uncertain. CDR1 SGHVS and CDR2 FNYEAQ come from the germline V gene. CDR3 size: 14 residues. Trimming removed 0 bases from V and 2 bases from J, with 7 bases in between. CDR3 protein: CASSLAGENTEAFF. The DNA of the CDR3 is TGTGCCAGCAGCTTAGCCGGAGAAAACACTGAAGCTTTCTTT.

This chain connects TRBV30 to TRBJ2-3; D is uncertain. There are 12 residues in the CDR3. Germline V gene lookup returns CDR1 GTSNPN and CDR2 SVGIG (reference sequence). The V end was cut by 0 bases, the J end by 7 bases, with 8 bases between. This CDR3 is CAWSVNLNTQYF. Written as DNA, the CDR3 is TGTGCCTGGAGTGTAAACTTGAATACGCAGTATTTT.

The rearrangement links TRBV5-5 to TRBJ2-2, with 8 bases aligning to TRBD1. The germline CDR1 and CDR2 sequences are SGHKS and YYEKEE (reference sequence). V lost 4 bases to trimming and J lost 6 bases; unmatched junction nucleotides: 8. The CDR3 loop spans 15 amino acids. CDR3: CASSGRTGTPGELFF. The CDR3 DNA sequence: TGTGCCAGCAGCGGACGGACAGGGACCCCCGGGGAGCTGTTTTTT.

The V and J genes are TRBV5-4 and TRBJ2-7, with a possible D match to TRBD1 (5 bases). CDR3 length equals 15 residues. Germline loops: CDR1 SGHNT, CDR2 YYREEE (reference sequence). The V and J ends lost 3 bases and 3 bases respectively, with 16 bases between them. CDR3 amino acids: CASSSARAGFYEQYF. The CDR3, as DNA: TGTGCCAGCAGCTCCGCCCGGGCAGGGTTCTACGAGCAGTACTTC.

The CDR3 DNA reads as TGTGCCAGCCTTGGGGGCGCCAAAAACATTCAGTACTTC. Translated: CASLGGAKNIQYF. This chain connects TRBV28 to TRBJ2-4; D is perhaps TRBD1 (6 bases). Trimming stripped 8 bases from V and 1 base from J, with 9 bases between. Germline V gene data show CDR1 as MDHEN and CDR2 as SYDVKM. This CDR3 is built from 13 residues.

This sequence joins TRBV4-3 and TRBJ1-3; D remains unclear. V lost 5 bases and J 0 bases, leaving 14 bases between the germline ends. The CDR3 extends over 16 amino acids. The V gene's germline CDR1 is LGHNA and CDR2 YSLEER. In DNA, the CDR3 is TGCGCCAGCAGCTTCGGTGCAGCGTACTCTGGAAACACCATATATTTT. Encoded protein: CASSFGAAYSGNTIYF.

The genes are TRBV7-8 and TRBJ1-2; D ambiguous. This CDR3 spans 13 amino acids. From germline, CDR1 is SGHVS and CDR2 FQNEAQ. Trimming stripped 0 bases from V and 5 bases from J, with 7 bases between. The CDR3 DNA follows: TGTGCCAGCAGCTTAGCGGATGGGTATGGCTACACCTTC. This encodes CASSLADGYGYTF.

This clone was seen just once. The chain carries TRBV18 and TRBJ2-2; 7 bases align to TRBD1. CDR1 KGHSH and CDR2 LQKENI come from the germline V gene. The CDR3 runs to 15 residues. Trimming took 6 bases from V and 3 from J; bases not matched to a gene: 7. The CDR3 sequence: CASSPNRGDTGELFF. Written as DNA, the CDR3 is TGTGCCAGCTCGCCAAACAGGGGAGACACCGGGGAGCTGTTTTTT.

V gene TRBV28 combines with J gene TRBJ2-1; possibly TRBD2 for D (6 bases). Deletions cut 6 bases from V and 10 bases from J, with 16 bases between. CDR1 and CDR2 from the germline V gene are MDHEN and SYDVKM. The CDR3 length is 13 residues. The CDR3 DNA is TGTGCCAGCAGCTCGGGGACTTTATGGGAGCAGTTCTTC. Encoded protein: CASSSGTLWEQFF.

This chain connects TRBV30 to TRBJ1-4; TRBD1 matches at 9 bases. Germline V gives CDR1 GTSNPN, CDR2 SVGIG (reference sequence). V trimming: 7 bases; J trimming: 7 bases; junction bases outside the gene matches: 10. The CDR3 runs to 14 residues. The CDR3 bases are TGTGCCTACCAAGACAGGGGGTTGAGTGAAAAACTGTTTTTT. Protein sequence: CAYQDRGLSEKLFF.

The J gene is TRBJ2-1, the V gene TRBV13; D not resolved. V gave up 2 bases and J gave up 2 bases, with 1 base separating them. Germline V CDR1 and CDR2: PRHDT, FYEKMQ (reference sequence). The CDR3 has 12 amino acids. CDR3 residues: CASSLPYNEQFF. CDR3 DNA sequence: TGTGCCAGCAGCTTACCCTACAATGAGCAGTTCTTC.

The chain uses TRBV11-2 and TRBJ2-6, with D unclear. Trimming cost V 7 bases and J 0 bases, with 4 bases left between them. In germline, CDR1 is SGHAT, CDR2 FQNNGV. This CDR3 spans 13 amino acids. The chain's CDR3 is CASTISGANVLTF. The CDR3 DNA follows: TGTGCCAGCACCATCTCTGGGGCCAACGTCCTGACTTTC.

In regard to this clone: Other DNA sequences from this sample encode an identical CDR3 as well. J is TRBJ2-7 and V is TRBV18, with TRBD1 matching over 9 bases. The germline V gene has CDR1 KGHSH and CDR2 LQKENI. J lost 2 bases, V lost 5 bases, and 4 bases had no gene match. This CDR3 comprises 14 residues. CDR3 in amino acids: CASSLGQGPYEQYF. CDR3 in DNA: TGTGCCAGCTCATTAGGACAGGGGCCCTACGAGCAGTACTTC.

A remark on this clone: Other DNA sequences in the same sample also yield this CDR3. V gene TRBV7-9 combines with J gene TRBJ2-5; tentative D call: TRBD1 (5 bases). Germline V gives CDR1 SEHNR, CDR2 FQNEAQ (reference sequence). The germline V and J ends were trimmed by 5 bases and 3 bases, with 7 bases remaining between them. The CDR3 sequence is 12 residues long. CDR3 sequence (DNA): TGTGCCAGCAGCCCCAGGGAAGAGACCCAGTACTTC. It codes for CASSPREETQYF.

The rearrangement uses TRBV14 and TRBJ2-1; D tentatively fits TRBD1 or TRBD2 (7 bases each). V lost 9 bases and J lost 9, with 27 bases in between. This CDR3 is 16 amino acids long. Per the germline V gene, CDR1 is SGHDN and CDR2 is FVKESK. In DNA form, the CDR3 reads TGTGCCAGTGAGCCTCAGGGGGGAGGGCCTGTAAGTGAGCAGTTCTTC. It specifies CASEPQGGGPVSEQFF. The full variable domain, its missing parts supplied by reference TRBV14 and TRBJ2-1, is EAGVTQFPSHSVIEKGQTVTLRCDPISGHDNLYWYRRVMGKEIKFLLHFVKESKQDESGMPNNRFLAERTGGTYSTLKVQPAELEDSGVYFCASEPQGGGPVSEQFFGPGTRLTVL.

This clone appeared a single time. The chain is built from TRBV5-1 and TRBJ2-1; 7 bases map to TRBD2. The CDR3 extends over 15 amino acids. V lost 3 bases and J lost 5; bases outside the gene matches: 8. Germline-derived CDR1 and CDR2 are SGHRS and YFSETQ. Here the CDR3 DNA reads TGCGCCAGCAGCTCTAGCGGATGGCGGCACAATGAGCAGTTCTTC. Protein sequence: CASSSSGWRHNEQFF.

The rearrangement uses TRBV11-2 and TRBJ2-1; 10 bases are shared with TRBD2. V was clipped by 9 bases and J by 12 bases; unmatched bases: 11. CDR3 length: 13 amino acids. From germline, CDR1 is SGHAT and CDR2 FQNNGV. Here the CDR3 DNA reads TGTGCCAGTAGACGGCTAGCGGGAGAGGTGCAGTTCTTC. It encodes CASRRLAGEVQFF. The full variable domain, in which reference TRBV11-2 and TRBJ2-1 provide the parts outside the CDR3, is EAGVAQSPRYKIIEKRQSVAFWCNPISGHATLYWYQQILGQGPKLLIQFQNNGVVDDSQLPKDRFSAERLKGVDSTLKIQPAKLEDSAVYLCASRRLAGEVQFFGPGTRLTVL.

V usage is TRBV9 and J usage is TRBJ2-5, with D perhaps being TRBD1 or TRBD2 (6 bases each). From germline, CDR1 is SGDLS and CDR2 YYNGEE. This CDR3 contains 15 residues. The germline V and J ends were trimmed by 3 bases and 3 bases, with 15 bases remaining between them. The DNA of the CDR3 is TGTGCCAGCAGCGCGGGGGACAAGGGGGAAGAGACCCAGTACTTC. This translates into CASSAGDKGEETQYF.

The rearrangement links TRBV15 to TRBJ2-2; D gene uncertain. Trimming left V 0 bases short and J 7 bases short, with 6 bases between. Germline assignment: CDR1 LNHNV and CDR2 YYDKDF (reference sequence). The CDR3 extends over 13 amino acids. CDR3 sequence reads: CATSRDPVGELFF. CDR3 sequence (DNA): TGTGCCACCAGCAGAGATCCGGTCGGGGAGCTGTTTTTT.

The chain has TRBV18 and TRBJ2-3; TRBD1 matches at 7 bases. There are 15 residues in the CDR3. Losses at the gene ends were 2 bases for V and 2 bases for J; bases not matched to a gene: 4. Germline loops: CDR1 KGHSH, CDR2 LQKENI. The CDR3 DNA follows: TGTGCCAGCTCACCAGGACAGGCAAACACAGATACGCAGTATTTT. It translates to CASSPGQANTDTQYF. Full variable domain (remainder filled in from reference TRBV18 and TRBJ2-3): NAGVMQNPRHLVRRRGQEARLRCSPMKGHSHVYWYRQLPEEGLKFMVYLQKENIIDESGMPKERFSAEFPKEGPSILRIQQVVRGDSAAYFCASSPGQANTDTQYFGPGTRLTVL.